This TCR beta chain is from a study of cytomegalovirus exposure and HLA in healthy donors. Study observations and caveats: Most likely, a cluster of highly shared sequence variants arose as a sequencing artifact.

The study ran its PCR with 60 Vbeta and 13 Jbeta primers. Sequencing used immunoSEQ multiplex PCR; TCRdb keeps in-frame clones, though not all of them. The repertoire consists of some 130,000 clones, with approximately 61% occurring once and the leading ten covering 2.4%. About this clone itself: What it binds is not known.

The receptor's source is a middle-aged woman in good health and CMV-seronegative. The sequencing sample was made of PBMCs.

CDR3 sequence: CASSQDRARTPKRELFF. CDR3 DNA sequence: TGTGCCAGCAGCCAAGATAGGGCAAGGACCCCTAAGAGGGAACTGTTTTTT. This rearrangement joins TRBV4-2 to TRBJ1-4; D is undetermined. There are 17 residues in the CDR3. V lost 0 bases to trimming and J lost 12 bases, with 23 bases between them. Germline assignment: CDR1 LGHNA and CDR2 YNFKEQ.